This T cell receptor beta chain emerged from a study of blood T cell repertoires in COVID-19. Trimming took off 6 bases at V and 6 bases at J, with 9 bases between the two ends. Germline V gene lookup returns CDR1 MNHEY and CDR2 SMNVEV (reference sequence). This CDR3 region has 12 residues. Some clones are missing from TCRdb's copy, which holds only in-frame ones; the method was immunoSEQ multiplex PCR. Among about 120,000 clones listed, roughly three quarters were seen once. Sequenced sample: peripheral blood. The chain employs TRBV27 and TRBJ2-4, with D tentatively TRBD2 (5 bases). The receptor was isolated from a human donor in a cohort sampled during active COVID-19. The CDR3 protein is CASRDSLNIQYF. The CDR3 coding sequence is TGTGCCAGCAGGGACTCCCTAAACATTCAGTACTTC.